The sequence of this T cell receptor beta chain was determined in a study of blood T cell repertoires in COVID-19. Looking at the study overall: PBMCs, B-cell-depleted T cells, or T cells provided the cDNA or gDNA that made up the material.

V lost 0 bases and J lost 6, with 6 bases in between. CDR3 length equals 13 residues. Germline CDR1 is SGDLS and CDR2 is YYNGEE. Per the original data handling: Scientists estimated how many nucleated cells there were by amplifying reference gene primers. Produced via immunoSEQ multiplex PCR; TCRdb's table is partial and in-frame only. V and J calls and clone size are copied from that table; D and trimming were computed from the DNA. Among around 130,000 clones, around 84% were seen once, and the ten largest hold 2% to 3%. The clonotype originates from a middle-aged man with acute COVID-19. The sample taken for sequencing was PBMCs or T cells enriched from blood (not recorded which). This chain uses TRBV9 with TRBJ1-4; no clear D gene. The CDR3 region has the DNA TGTGCCAGCAGCGTAGCACTCCATGAAAAACTGTTTTTT. Encoded protein: CASSVALHEKLFF.